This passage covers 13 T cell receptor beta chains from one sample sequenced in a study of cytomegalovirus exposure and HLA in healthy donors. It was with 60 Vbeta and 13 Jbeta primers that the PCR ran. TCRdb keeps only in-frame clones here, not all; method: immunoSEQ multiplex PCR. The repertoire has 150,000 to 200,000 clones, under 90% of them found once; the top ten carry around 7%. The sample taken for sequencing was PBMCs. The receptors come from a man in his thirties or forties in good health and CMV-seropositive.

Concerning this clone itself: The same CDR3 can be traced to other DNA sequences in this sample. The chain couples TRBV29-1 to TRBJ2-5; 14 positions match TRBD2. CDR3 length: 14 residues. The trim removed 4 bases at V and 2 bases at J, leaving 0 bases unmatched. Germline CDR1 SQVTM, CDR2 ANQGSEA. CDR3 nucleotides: TGCAGCGTTGGGACTAGCGGGGGGCAAGAGACCCAGTACTTC. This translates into CSVGTSGGQETQYF.

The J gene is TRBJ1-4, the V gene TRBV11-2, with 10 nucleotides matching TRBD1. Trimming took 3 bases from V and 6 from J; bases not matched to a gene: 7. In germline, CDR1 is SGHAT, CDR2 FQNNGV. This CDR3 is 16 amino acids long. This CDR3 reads CASSLTGGLGDEKLFF. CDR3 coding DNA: TGTGCCAGCAGCTTGACAGGGGGCCTTGGAGATGAAAAACTGTTTTTT.

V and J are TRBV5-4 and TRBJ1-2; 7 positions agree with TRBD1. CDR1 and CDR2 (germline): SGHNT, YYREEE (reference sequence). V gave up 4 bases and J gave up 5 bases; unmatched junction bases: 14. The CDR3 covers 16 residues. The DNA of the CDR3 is TGTGCCAGCAGCAAGGGGGCCTCCGGGACTCATTATGGCTACACCTTC. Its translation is CASSKGASGTHYGYTF.

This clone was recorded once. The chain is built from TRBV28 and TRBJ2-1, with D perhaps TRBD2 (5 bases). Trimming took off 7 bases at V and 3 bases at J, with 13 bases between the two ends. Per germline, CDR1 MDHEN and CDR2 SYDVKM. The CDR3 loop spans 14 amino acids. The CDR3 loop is CASTMATSYNEQFF. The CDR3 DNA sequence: TGTGCCAGCACCATGGCAACTAGCTACAATGAGCAGTTCTTC.

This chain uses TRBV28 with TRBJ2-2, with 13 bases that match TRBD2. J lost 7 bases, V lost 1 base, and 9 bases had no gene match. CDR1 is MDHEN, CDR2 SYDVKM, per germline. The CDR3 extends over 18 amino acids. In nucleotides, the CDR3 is TGTGCCAGCAGTTTATTTGGACTAGCGGGAGAGGGGAACGGGGAGCTGTTTTTT. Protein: CASSLFGLAGEGNGELFF.

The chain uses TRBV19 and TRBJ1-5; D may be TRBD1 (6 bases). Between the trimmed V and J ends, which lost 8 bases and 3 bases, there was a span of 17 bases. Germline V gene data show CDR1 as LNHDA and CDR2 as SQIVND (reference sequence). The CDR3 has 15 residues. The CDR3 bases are TGTGCCAGTCACCCCGGCGGGGGGCCCAATCAGCCCCAGCATTTT. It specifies CASHPGGGPNQPQHF.

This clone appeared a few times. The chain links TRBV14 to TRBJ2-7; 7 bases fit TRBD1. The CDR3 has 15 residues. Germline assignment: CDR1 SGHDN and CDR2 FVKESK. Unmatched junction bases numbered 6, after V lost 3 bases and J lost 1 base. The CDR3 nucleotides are TGTGCCAGCAGCCATCTCCGGGACAGATCCTACGAGCAGTACTTC. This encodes CASSHLRDRSYEQYF.

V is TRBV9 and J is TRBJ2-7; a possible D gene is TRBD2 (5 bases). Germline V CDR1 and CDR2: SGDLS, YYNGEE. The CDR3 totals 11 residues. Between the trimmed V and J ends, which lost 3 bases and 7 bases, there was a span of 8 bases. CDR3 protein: CASSGSGEQYF. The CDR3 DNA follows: TGTGCCAGCAGCGGGAGCGGAGAGCAGTACTTC.

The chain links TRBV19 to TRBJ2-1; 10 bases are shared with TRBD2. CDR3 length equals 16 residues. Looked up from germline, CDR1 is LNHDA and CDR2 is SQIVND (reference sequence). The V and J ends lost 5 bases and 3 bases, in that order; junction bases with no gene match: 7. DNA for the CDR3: TGTGCCAGTAGTCCCCCTCCTAGCGGGAGCTACAATGAGCAGTTCTTC. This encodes CASSPPPSGSYNEQFF. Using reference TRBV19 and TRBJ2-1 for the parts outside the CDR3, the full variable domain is DGGITQSPKYLFRKEGQNVTLSCEQNLNHDAMYWYRQDPGQGLRLIYYSQIVNDFQKGDIAEGYSVSREKKESFPLTVTSAQKNPTAFYLCASSPPPSGSYNEQFFGPGTRLTVL.

For the CDR3, the DNA is TGTGCCTCGCGATTAGCGGGGGGCTACACCGGGGAGCTGTTTTTT. The encoded protein is CASRLAGGYTGELFF. The chain employs TRBV4-2 and TRBJ2-2; 10 bases are a match to TRBD2. CDR1 and CDR2 (germline): LGHNA, YNFKEQ. The V and J ends lost 11 bases and 3 bases, in that order; junction bases with no gene match: 9. The CDR3 consists of 15 residues.

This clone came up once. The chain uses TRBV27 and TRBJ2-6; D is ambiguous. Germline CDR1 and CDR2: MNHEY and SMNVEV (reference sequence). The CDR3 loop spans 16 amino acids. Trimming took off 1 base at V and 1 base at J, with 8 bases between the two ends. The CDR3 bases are TGTGCCAGCAGTTTATATCGGGTTTCTGGGGCCAACGTCCTGACTTTC. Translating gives CASSLYRVSGANVLTF.

For the CDR3, the DNA is TGTGCCAGCAGCCCCGCGGGGGTCTACGAGCAGTACTTC. It is translated as CASSPAGVYEQYF. The genes are TRBV13 and TRBJ2-7, with TRBD2 identical over 7 bases. The CDR3 contains 13 residues. CDR1 is PRHDT, CDR2 FYEKMQ, per germline (reference sequence). V was clipped by 5 bases and J by 3 bases; unmatched bases: 4.

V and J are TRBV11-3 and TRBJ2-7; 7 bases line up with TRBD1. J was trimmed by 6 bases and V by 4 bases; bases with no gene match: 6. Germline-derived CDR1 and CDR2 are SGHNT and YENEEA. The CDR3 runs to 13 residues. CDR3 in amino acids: CASSSGTDREQYF. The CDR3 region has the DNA TGTGCCAGCAGCTCCGGGACAGATCGCGAGCAGTACTTC.